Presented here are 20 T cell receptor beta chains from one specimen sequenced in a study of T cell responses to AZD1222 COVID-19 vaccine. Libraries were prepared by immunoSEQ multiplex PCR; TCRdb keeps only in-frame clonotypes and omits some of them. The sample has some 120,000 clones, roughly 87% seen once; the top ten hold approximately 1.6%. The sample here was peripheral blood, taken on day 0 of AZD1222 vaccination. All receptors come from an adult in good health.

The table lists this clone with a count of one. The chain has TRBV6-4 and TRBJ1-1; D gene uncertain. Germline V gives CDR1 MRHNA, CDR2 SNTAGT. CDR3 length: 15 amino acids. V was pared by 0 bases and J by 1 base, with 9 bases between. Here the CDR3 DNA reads TGTGCCAGCAGTGACTCCCGGGGTCAGAACACTGAAGCTTTCTTT. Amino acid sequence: CASSDSRGQNTEAFF.

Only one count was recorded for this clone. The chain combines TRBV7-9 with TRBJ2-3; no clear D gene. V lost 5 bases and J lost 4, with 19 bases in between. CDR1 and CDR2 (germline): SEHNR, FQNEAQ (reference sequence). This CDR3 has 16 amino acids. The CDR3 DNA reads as TGTGCCAGCAGCGCGCGGCTCAGTCAGCAGCCAGATACGCAGTATTTT. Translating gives CASSARLSQQPDTQYF.

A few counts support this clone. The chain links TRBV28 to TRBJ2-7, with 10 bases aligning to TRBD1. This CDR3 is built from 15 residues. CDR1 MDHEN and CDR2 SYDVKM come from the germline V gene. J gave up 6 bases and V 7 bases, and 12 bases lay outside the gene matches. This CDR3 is CASTLRGTGVSEQYF. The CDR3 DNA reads TGTGCCAGCACCTTACGAGGGACAGGGGTGAGCGAGCAGTACTTC.

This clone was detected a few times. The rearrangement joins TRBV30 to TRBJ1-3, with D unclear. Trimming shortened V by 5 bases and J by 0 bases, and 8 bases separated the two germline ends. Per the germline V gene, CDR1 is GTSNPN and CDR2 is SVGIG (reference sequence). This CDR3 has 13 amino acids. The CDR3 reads CAWDPRSGNTIYF. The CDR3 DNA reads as TGTGCCTGGGACCCCCGCTCTGGAAACACCATATATTTT.

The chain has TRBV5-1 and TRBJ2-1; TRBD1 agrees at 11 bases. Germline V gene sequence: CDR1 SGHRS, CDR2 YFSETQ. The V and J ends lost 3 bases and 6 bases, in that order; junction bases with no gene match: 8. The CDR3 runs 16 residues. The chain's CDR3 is CASSSKPGQGVNEQFF. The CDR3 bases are TGCGCCAGCAGCTCCAAACCGGGACAGGGGGTCAATGAGCAGTTCTTC.

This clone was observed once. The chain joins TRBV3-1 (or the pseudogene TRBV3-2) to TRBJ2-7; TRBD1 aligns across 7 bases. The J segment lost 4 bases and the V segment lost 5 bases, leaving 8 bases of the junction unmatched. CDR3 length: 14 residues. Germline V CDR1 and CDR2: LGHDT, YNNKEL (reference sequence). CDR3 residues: CASSKPDREYEQYF. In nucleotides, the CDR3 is TGTGCCAGCAGCAAACCCGACAGGGAATACGAGCAGTACTTC.

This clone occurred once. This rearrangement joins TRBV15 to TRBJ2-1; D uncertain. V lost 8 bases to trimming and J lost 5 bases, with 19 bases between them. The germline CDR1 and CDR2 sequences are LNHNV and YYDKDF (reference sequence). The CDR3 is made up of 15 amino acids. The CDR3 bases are TGTGCCACCGAAAACGGGTTAAGCCCAAACAATGAGCAGTTCTTC. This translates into CATENGLSPNNEQFF.

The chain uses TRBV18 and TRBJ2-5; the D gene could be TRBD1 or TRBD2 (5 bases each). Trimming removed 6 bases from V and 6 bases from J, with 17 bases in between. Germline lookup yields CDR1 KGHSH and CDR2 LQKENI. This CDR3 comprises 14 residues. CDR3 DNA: TGTGCCAGCTCCCCTCCGGGGCCCTCGCAGACCCAGTACTTC. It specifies CASSPPGPSQTQYF.

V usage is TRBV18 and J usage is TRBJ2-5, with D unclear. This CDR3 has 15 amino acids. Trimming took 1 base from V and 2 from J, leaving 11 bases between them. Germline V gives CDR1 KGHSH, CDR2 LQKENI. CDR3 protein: CASSPRGSPQETQYF. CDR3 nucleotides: TGTGCCAGCTCACCACGAGGCTCTCCTCAAGAGACCCAGTACTTC. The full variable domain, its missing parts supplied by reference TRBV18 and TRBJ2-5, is NAGVMQNPRHLVRRRGQEARLRCSPMKGHSHVYWYRQLPEEGLKFMVYLQKENIIDESGMPKERFSAEFPKEGPSILRIQQVVRGDSAAYFCASSPRGSPQETQYFGPGTRLLVL.

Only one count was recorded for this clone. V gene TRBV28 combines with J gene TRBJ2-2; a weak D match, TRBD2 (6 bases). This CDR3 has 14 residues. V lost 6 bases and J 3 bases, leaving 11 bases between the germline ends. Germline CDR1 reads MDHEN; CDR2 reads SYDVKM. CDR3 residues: CASSPGGHTGELFF. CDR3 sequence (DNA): TGTGCCAGCAGCCCCGGAGGGCACACCGGGGAGCTGTTTTTT.

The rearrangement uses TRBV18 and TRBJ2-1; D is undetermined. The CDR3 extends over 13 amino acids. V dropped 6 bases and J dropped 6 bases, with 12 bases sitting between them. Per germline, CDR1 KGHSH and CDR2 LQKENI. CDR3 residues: CASSPTPRNEQFF. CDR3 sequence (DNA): TGTGCCAGCTCGCCGACTCCCCGCAATGAGCAGTTCTTC.

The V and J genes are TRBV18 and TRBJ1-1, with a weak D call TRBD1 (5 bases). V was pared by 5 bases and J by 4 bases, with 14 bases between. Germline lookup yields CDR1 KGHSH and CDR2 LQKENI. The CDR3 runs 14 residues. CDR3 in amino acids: CASSASGMGTEAFF. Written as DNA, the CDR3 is TGTGCCAGCTCAGCTTCAGGGATGGGCACTGAAGCTTTCTTT.

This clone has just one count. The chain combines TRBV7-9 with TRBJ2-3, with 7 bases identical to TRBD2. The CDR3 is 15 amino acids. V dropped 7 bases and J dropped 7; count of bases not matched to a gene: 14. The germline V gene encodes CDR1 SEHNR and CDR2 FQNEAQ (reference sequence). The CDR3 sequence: CASTVVGLAEYTQYF. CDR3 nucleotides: TGTGCCAGCACCGTAGTCGGGCTAGCGGAGTATACGCAGTATTTT.

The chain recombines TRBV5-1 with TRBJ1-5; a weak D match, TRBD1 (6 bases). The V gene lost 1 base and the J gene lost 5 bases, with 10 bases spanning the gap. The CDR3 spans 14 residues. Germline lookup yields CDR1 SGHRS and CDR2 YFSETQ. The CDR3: CASSLTGQDQPQHF. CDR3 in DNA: TGCGCCAGCAGCTTGACAGGGCAGGATCAGCCCCAGCATTTT.

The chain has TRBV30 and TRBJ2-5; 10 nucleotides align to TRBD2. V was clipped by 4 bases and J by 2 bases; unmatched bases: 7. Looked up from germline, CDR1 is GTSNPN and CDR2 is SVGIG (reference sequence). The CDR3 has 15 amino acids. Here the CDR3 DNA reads TGTGCCTGGACCCTACTAGCGGGGAGACAAGAGACCCAGTACTTC. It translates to CAWTLLAGRQETQYF.

The CDR3 coding sequence is TGTGCCAGCAGCTTAACAGCGGGGGAGCAAGAGACCCAGTACTTC. Its translation is CASSLTAGEQETQYF. The chain is built from TRBV7-3 and TRBJ2-5, with 8 bases fitting TRBD2. Germline CDR1 SGHTA, CDR2 FQGTGA. V trimming: 0 bases; J trimming: 2 bases; junction bases outside the gene matches: 2. The CDR3 runs to 15 residues. Complete variable domain (other parts from reference TRBV7-3 and TRBJ2-5): GAGVSQTPSNKVTEKGKYVELRCDPISGHTALYWYRQSLGQGPEFLIYFQGTGAADDSGLPNDRFFAVRPEGSVSTLKIQRTERGDSAVYLCASSLTAGEQETQYFGPGTRLLVL.

The DNA for the CDR3 is TGTGCCAGCAGTTTCGCTTTCAATCAGCCCCAGCATTTT. This encodes CASSFAFNQPQHF. The rearrangement joins TRBV12-3 or TRBV12-4 to TRBJ1-5, with D uncertain. Between the trimmed V and J ends, which lost 3 bases and 3 bases, there was a span of 6 bases. The CDR3 consists of 13 residues.

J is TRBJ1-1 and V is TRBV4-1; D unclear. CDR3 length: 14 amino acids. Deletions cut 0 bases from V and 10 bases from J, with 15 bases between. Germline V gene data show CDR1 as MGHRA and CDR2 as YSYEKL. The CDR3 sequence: CASSQDLGRARAFF. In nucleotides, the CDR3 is TGCGCCAGCAGCCAAGATCTTGGGAGGGCCCGAGCTTTCTTT.

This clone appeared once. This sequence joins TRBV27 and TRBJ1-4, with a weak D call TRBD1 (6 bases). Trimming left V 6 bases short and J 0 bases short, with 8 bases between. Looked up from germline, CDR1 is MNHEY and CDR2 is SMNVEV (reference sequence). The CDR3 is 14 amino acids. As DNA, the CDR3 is TGTGCCAGCAGCAACAGGGCAACTAATGAAAAACTGTTTTTT. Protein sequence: CASSNRATNEKLFF.

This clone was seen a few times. In DNA, the CDR3 is TGTGCCAGCAGCCCTACAGGGGACTCGGACACTGAAGCTTTCTTT. This sequence encodes CASSPTGDSDTEAFF. This chain uses TRBV14 with TRBJ1-1, with 7 bases aligning to TRBD1. This CDR3 is 15 amino acids long. J gave up 3 bases and V 4 bases, and 8 bases lay outside the gene matches. CDR1 and CDR2 (germline): SGHDN, FVKESK.